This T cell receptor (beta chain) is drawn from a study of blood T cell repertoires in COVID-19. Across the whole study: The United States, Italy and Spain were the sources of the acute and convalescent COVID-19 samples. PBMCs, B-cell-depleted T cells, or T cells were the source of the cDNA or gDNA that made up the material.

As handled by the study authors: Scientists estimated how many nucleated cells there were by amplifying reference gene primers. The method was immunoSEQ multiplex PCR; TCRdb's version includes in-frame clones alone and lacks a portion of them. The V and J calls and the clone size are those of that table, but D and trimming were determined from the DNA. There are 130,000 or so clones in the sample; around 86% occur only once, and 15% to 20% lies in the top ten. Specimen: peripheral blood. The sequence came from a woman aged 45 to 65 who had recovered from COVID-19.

The chain's CDR3 is CASSPRTGYPYGYTF. The CDR3 DNA sequence: TGTGCCAGTAGTCCGAGGACAGGTTATCCCTATGGCTACACCTTC. The chain has TRBV19 and TRBJ1-2; TRBD1 matches 7 bases. With V trimmed by 5 bases and J by 4 bases, 10 bases remained unmatched. There are 15 residues in the CDR3. The germline V gene has CDR1 LNHDA and CDR2 SQIVND (reference sequence). Full variable domain (outside the CDR3, taken from reference TRBV19 and TRBJ1-2): DGGITQSPKYLFRKEGQNVTLSCEQNLNHDAMYWYRQDPGQGLRLIYYSQIVNDFQKGDIAEGYSVSREKKESFPLTVTSAQKNPTAFYLCASSPRTGYPYGYTFGSGTRLTVV.